What follows are 7 T cell receptor beta chains derived from one specimen sequenced in a study of molecular identifiers for immune sequencing clone quantification. Using its own MiXCR run on the PCR reads, TCRdb lists one record per CDR3 protein. The data show nearly 20,000 distinct CDR3 sequences, with about a fifth seen just once and approximately 6.8% held by the top ten. Sequenced material: naive CD8+ T cells from blood, with Jurkat cell RNA spiked in. As for subset: FACS-sorted CD8+CD4-CCR7+CD45RA+ naive T cells. Receptors originate from a human donor in good health. Some libraries in this study had Jurkat cell RNA spiked in.

By sample fraction, this clonotype is medium-sized. The chain uses TRBV6-2 or TRBV6-3 and TRBJ1-1; D gene uncertain. The V and J ends lost 4 bases and 6 bases respectively, with 27 bases between them. The CDR3 extends over 18 amino acids. Per the germline V gene, CDR1 is MNHEY and CDR2 is SVGEGT. CDR3 region: CASSSITDLPPKPPEAFF. The CDR3 DNA reads TGTGCCAGCAGTTCAATAACGGACCTGCCTCCGAAGCCTCCTGAAGCTTTCTTT.

With regard to this clonotype: A much larger clonotype is one base distant, so this may be a read error. This chain connects TRBV19 to TRBJ1-5; 8 nucleotides match TRBD1. With 11 bases clipped from V and 2 bases from J, the junction kept 5 bases outside the gene matches. CDR3 length equals 13 residues. Per the germline V gene, CDR1 is LNHDA and CDR2 is SQIVND (reference sequence). The CDR3 loop is CACGQGGNQPQHF. The CDR3 nucleotides read TGTGCCTGCGGACAGGGAGGCAATCAGCCCCAGCATTTT.

This clonotype was seen repeatedly, ten times or more. The chain carries TRBV27 and TRBJ2-7; TRBD1 is a possible D gene (6 bases). This CDR3 is built from 14 residues. Germline-derived CDR1 and CDR2 are MNHEY and SMNVEV (reference sequence). Trimming pared 4 bases from V and 0 bases from J, leaving 10 bases between. This CDR3 reads CASSSYRASYEQYF. The CDR3 nucleotides are TGTGCCAGCAGTTCATACAGGGCCTCCTACGAGCAGTACTTC.

Details on this clonotype: A much larger clone lies a single base off, so this may be a read error. This likely comes from a read error, as the CDR3 has no conserved phenylalanine or tryptophan at its end. The chain uses TRBV3-1 and TRBJ2-7, with 9 bases matching TRBD1. Germline V gene lookup returns CDR1 LGHDT and CDR2 YNNKEL (reference sequence). V lost 4 bases, J lost 2 bases, and 3 bases stayed unmatched. This CDR3 contains 14 residues. The CDR3 DNA reads TGTGCCAGCAGCCGCGGGACAGGGACCTACGAGCAGTACCTC. It yields the protein CASSRGTGTYEQYL.

For this clonotype: Just one base apart from a much larger clone, this may be a read error. The chain carries TRBV4-1 and TRBJ2-7; D unresolved. This CDR3 is 14 amino acids long. V shed 2 bases and J shed 2 bases, with 10 bases lying between them. Germline V gene sequence: CDR1 MGHRA, CDR2 YSYEKL. The CDR3 here is CASSQLQFTYEQYF. Written as DNA, the CDR3 is TGCGCCAGCAGCCAACTGCAGTTCACCTACGAGCAGTACTTC.

This clonotype appeared many times. In nucleotides, the CDR3 is TGTGCCAGCAGTTGGGGGGCCTCCTACGAGCAGTACTTC. Translated: CASSWGASYEQYF. This chain links TRBV6-2 or TRBV6-3 with TRBJ2-7; perhaps D is TRBD1 or TRBD2 (6 bases each). The CDR3 consists of 13 residues. The V end lost 4 bases, the J end lost 0 bases, and 7 bases lay between the germline ends. In germline, CDR1 is MNHEY, CDR2 SVGEGT.

The V and J genes are TRBV6-6 and TRBJ1-5; D is possibly TRBD1 (5 bases). The germline gives CDR1 MNHNY, CDR2 SVGAGI (reference sequence). This CDR3 spans 14 amino acids. Trimming stripped 2 bases from V and 7 bases from J, with 12 bases between. For the CDR3, the DNA is TGTGCCAGCAGTTACCTAGGCAGGGACCAGCCCCAGCATTTT. Protein product: CASSYLGRDQPQHF.